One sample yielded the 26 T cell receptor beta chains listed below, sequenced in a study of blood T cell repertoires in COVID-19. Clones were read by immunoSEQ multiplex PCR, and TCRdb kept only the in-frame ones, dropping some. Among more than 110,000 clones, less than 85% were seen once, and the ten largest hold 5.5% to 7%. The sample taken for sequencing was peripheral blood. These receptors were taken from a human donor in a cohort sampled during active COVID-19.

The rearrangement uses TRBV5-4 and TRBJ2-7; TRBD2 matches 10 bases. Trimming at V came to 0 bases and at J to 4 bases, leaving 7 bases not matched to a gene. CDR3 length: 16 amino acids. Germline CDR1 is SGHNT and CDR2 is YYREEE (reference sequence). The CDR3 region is CASSLVPSGGPYEQYF. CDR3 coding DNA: TGTGCCAGCAGCTTGGTGCCTAGCGGGGGCCCTTACGAGCAGTACTTC.

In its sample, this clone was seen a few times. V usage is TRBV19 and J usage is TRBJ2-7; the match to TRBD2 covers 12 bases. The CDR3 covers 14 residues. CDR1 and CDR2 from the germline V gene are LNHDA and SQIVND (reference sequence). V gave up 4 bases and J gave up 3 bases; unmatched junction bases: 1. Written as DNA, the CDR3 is TGTGCCAGTAGTAGACTAGCGGGGGACTACGAGCAGTACTTC. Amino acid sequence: CASSRLAGDYEQYF.

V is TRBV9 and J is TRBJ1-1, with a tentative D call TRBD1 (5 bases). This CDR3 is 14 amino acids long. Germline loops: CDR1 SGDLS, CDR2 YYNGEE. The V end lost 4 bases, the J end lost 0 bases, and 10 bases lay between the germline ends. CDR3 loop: CASSLQGMNTEAFF. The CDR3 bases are TGTGCCAGCAGCCTCCAGGGTATGAACACTGAAGCTTTCTTT. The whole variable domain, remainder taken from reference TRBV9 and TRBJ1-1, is DSGVTQTPKHLITATGQRVTLRCSPRSGDLSVYWYQQSLDQGLQFLIQYYNGEERAKGNILERFSAQQFPDLHSELNLSSLELGDSALYFCASSLQGMNTEAFFGQGTRLTVV.

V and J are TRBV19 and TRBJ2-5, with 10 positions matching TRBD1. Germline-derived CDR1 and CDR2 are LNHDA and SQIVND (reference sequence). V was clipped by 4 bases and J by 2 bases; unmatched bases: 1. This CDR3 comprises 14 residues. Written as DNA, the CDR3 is TGTGCCAGTAGTACGGACAGGGGGCAAGAGACCCAGTACTTC. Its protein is CASSTDRGQETQYF.

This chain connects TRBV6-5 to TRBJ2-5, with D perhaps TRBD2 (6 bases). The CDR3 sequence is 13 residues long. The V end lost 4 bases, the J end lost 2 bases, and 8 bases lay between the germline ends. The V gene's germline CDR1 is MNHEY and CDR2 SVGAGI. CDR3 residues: CASSLAVQETQYF. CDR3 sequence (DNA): TGTGCCAGCAGTTTAGCGGTTCAAGAGACCCAGTACTTC.

The CDR3, as DNA: TGTGCCACTTGGGGACAGGGGTCCTACGAGCAGTACTTC. This translates into CATWGQGSYEQYF. The chain has TRBV6-1 and TRBJ2-7, with 10 bases fitting TRBD1. CDR3 size: 13 residues. V trimming: 10 bases; J trimming: 1 base; junction bases outside the gene matches: 4. CDR1 and CDR2 from the germline V gene are MNHNS and SASEGT.

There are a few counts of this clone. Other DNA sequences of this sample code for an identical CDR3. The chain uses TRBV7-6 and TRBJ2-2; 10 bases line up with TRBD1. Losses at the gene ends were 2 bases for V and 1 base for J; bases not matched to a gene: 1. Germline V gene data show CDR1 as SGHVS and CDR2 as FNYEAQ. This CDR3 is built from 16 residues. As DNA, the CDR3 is TGTGCCAGCAGCTTACGGGACAGGGGGAACACCGGGGAGCTGTTTTTT. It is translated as CASSLRDRGNTGELFF.

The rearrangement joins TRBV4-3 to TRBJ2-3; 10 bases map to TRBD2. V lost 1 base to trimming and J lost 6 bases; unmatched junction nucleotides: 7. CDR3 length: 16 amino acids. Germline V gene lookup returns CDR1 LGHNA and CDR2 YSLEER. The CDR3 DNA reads TGCGCCAGCAGCCAAGTCTCAGCGGGGGGGCGTGATACGCAGTATTTT. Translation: CASSQVSAGGRDTQYF.

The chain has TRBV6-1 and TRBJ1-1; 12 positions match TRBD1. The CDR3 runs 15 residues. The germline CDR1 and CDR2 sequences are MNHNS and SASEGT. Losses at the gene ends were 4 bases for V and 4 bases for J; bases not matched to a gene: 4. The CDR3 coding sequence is TGTGCCAGCAGTGCCCGGGACAGGGGGCTCACTGAAGCTTTCTTT. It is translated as CASSARDRGLTEAFF.

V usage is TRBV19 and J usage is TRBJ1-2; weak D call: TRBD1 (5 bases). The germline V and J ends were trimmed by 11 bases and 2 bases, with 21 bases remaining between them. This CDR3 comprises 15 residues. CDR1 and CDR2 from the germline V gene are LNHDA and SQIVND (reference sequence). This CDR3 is CASKIGTALNYGYTF. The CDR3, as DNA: TGTGCCTCGAAAATCGGGACTGCACTCAACTATGGCTACACCTTC. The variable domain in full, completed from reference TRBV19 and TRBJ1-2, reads DGGITQSPKYLFRKEGQNVTLSCEQNLNHDAMYWYRQDPGQGLRLIYYSQIVNDFQKGDIAEGYSVSREKKESFPLTVTSAQKNPTAFYLCASKIGTALNYGYTFGSGTRLTVV.

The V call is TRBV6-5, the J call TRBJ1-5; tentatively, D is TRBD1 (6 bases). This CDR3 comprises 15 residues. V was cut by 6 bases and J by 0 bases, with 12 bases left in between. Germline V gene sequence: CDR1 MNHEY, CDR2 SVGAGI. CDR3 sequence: CASRRTVNSNQPQHF. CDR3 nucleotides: TGTGCCAGCAGAAGGACAGTGAATAGCAATCAGCCCCAGCATTTT.

CDR3 residues: CASSSDSRYTEAFF. CDR3 nucleotide sequence: TGTGCCAGCAGCTCGGACAGCCGATACACTGAAGCTTTCTTT. V is TRBV7-8 and J is TRBJ1-1, with a possible D match to TRBD1 (6 bases). The CDR3 is 14 amino acids. CDR1 and CDR2 from the germline V gene are SGHVS and FQNEAQ. V was shortened by 4 bases and J by 3 bases, with 12 bases between the two germline ends.

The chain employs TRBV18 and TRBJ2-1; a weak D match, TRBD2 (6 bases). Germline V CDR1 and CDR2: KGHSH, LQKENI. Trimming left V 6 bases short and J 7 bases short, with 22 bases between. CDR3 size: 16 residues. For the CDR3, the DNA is TGTGCCAGCTCTCCCTCCAGGGCGGGGAAGTCAAATGAGCAGTTCTTC. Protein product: CASSPSRAGKSNEQFF.

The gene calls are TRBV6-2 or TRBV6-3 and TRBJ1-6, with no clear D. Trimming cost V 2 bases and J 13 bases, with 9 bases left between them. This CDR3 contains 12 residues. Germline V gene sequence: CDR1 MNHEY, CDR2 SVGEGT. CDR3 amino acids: CASSYPTGPLHF. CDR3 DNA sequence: TGTGCCAGCAGTTACCCGACCGGGCCCCTCCACTTT.

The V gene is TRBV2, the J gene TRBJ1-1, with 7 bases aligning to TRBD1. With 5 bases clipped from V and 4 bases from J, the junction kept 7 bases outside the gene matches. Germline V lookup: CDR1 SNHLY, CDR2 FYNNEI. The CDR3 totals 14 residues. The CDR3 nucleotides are TGTGCCAGCAGTCAAAACCGGGACAGCACTGAAGCTTTCTTT. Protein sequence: CASSQNRDSTEAFF.

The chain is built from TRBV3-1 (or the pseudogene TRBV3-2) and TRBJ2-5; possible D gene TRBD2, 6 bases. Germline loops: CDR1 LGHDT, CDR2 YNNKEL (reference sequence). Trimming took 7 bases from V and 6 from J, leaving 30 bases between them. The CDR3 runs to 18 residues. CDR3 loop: CASIVAAGTILDSQTQYF. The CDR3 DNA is TGTGCCAGCATCGTCGCGGCGGGGACGATTCTAGACTCGCAGACCCAGTACTTC.

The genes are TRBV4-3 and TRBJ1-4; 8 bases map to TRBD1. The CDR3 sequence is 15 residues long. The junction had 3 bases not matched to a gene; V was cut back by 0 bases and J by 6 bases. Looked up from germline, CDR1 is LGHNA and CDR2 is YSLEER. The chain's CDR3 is CASSQEWTGYEKLFF. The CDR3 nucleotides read TGCGCCAGCAGCCAAGAGTGGACAGGGTATGAAAAACTGTTTTTT.

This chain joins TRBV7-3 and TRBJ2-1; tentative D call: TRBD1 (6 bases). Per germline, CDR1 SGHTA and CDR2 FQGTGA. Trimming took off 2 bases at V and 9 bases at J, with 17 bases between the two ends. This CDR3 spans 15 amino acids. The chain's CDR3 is CASSLQAGAVSEQFF. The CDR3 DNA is TGTGCCAGCAGCTTACAGGCAGGGGCTGTAAGTGAGCAGTTCTTC.

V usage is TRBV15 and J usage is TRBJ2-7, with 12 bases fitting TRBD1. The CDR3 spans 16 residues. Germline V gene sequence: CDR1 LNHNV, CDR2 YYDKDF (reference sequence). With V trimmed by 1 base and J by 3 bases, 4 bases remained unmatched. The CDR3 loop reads CATSRGDRGRVYEQYF. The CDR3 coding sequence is TGTGCCACCAGCAGAGGGGACAGGGGGCGCGTCTACGAGCAGTACTTC.

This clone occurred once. Here the CDR3 DNA reads TGTGCCAGCAGCTTAGAACGGAGCTACAATGAGCAGTTCTTC. Its translation is CASSLERSYNEQFF. This chain joins TRBV11-2 and TRBJ2-1; D uncertain. Per the germline V gene, CDR1 is SGHAT and CDR2 is FQNNGV. Between the trimmed V and J ends, which lost 0 bases and 3 bases, there was a span of 6 bases. The CDR3 is made up of 14 amino acids.

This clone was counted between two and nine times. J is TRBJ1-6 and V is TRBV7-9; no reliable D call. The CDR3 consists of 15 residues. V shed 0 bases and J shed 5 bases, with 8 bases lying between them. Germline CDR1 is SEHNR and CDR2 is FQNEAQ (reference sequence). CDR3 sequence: CASSLAGSNNSPLHF. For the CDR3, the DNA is TGTGCCAGCAGCTTAGCGGGCAGCAATAATTCACCCCTCCACTTT.

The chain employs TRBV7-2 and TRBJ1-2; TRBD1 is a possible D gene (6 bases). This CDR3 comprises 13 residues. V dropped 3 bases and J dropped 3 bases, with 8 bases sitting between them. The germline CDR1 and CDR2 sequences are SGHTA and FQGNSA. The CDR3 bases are TGTGCCAGCAGCTTGGACAGCGACTATGGCTACACCTTC. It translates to CASSLDSDYGYTF. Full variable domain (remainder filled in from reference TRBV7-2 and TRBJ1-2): GAGVSQSPSNKVTEKGKDVELRCDPISGHTALYWYRQSLGQGLEFLIYFQGNSAPDKSGLPSDRFSAERTGGSVSTLTIQRTQQEDSAVYLCASSLDSDYGYTFGSGTRLTVV.

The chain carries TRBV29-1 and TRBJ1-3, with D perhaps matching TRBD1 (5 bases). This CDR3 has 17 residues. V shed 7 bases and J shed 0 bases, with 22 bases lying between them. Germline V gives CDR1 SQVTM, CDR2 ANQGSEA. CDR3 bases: TGCAGCGCAAAAAGTGGGGCGGGGGAAGACTCTGGAAACACCATATATTTT. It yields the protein CSAKSGAGEDSGNTIYF. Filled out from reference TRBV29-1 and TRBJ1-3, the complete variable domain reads SAVISQKPSRDICQRGTSLTIQCQVDSQVTMMFWYRQQPGQSLTLIATANQGSEATYESGFVIDKFPISRPNLTFSTLTVSNMSPEDSSIYLCSAKSGAGEDSGNTIYFGEGSWLTVV.

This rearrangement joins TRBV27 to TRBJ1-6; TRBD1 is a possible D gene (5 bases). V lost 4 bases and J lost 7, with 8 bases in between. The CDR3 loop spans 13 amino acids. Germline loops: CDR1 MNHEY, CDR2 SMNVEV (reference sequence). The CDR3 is CASSWDLNSPLHF. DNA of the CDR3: TGTGCCAGCAGTTGGGACTTAAATTCACCCCTCCACTTT.

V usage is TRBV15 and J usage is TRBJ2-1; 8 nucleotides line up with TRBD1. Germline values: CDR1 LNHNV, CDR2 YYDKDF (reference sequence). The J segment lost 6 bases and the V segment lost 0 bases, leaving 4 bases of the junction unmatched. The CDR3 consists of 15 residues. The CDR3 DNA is TGTGCCACCAGCAGAGACCTAGGGACAGGCAATGAGCAGTTCTTC. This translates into CATSRDLGTGNEQFF.

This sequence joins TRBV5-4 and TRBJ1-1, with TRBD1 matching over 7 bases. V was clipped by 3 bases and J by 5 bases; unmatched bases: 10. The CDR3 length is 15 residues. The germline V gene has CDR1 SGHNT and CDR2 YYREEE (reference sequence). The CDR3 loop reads CASSWAGGSNTEAFF. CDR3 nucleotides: TGTGCCAGCAGCTGGGCAGGGGGGTCGAATACTGAAGCTTTCTTT.